The 14 T cell receptor beta chains reported below all come from one sample, sequenced in a study of response to subunit inactivated influenza vaccine. TCRdb re-called the RT-PCR reads with MiXCR, one entry per CDR3 protein. This table has 500,000 to 600,000 distinct CDR3 sequences, 14% appearing once. The sample consisted of PBMCs from blood, taken 11 to 12 days after vaccination. The receptors originated from a man aged 50 or older who received an inactivated influenza vaccine.

This clonotype has a handful of counts. CDR3 sequence: CASSDNPYEQYF. The CDR3 bases are TGTGCCAGCAGCGATAACCCCTACGAGCAGTACTTC. The chain links TRBV5-4 to TRBJ2-7; D is uncertain. The CDR3 is 12 residues long. Germline values: CDR1 SGHNT, CDR2 YYREEE (reference sequence). Trimming left V 4 bases short and J 2 bases short, with 7 bases between.

This clonotype was found a few times. V gene TRBV20-1 combines with J gene TRBJ2-1; D is ambiguous. Trimming took 3 bases from V and 0 from J, leaving 12 bases between them. The V gene's germline CDR1 is DFQATT and CDR2 SNEGSKA (reference sequence). The CDR3 has 15 residues. In DNA, the CDR3 is TGCAGTGCTAGCCGGCTGGATAGCTCCTACAATGAGCAGTTCTTC. It translates to CSASRLDSSYNEQFF.

This clonotype has more than one count but fewer than ten. CDR3 DNA sequence: TGTGCCAGCAGCCAAGAGGTCCCGGGGGGGGCTGAAGCTTTCTTT. Amino acid sequence: CASSQEVPGGAEAFF. The chain links TRBV3-1 to TRBJ1-1; tentatively, D is TRBD1 (5 bases). Germline V CDR1 and CDR2: LGHDT, YNNKEL (reference sequence). The CDR3 runs to 15 residues. Trimming took 0 bases from V and 6 from J, leaving 14 bases between them.

Only a few counts were recorded for this clonotype. The CDR3 sequence is CASSFGPLQGGYRGSDEQFF. As DNA, the CDR3 is TGTGCCAGCAGTTTCGGACCCTTACAGGGGGGATACAGGGGGAGCGATGAGCAGTTCTTC. V usage is TRBV28 and J usage is TRBJ2-1; 8 nucleotides match TRBD1. This CDR3 has 20 amino acids. The trim removed 3 bases at V and 8 bases at J, leaving 24 bases unmatched. Per the germline V gene, CDR1 is MDHEN and CDR2 is SYDVKM.

This clonotype has a count of ten or more. The chain has TRBV7-2 and TRBJ2-5; 8 bases line up with TRBD1. V dropped 4 bases and J dropped 3; count of bases not matched to a gene: 1. From germline, CDR1 is SGHTA and CDR2 FQGNSA. The CDR3 spans 13 residues. DNA of the CDR3: TGTGCCAGCAGCTCGGACAGGGAAGAGACCCAGTACTTC. This codes for CASSSDREETQYF.

J is TRBJ2-5 and V is TRBV7-9; 7 nucleotides match TRBD1. This CDR3 region has 15 residues. Germline CDR1 reads SEHNR; CDR2 reads FQNEAQ (reference sequence). The J segment lost 2 bases and the V segment lost 5 bases, leaving 8 bases of the junction unmatched. The CDR3 nucleotides are TGTGCCAGCAGCCGAAGCCTCAGGGGGCAAGAGACCCAGTACTTC. This sequence encodes CASSRSLRGQETQYF.

This chain connects TRBV7-2 to TRBJ2-1; TRBD2 is a possible D gene (6 bases). The CDR3 length is 14 residues. Trimming took 7 bases from V and 2 from J, leaving 12 bases between them. In germline, CDR1 is SGHTA, CDR2 FQGNSA. The CDR3 nucleotides read TGTGCCAGCATCTGGGGACTCACCTACAATGAGCAGTTCTTC. This sequence encodes CASIWGLTYNEQFF. The full variable domain, rest sourced from reference TRBV7-2 and TRBJ2-1, is GAGVSQSPSNKVTEKGKDVELRCDPISGHTALYWYRQSLGQGLEFLIYFQGNSAPDKSGLPSDRFSAERTGGSVSTLTIQRTQQEDSAVYLCASIWGLTYNEQFFGPGTRLTVL.

This clonotype occurred a few times. The chain combines TRBV6-7 with TRBJ1-4, with D unclear. TRBV6-7 is labeled an ORF, and its function is uncertain. V lost 6 bases and J 5 bases, leaving 16 bases between the germline ends. The CDR3 covers 15 residues. CDR3 sequence (DNA): TGTGCCAGCAGAGACACCGCTGAGATCAATGAAAAACTGTTTTTT. It is translated as CASRDTAEINEKLFF.

This clonotype was seen a handful of times. This chain links TRBV16 with TRBJ2-1, with D unclear. The CDR3 contains 11 residues. Germline assignment: CDR1 KGHSY and CDR2 FQNENV. Trimming cost V 2 bases and J 13 bases, with 9 bases left between them. CDR3 loop: CASSQSTVQFF. In nucleotides, the CDR3 is TGTGCCAGCAGCCAAAGCACGGTACAGTTCTTC.

This sequence joins TRBV5-1 and TRBJ2-1; 8 bases fit TRBD2. The junction had 14 bases not matched to a gene; V was cut back by 4 bases and J by 8 bases. There are 16 residues in the CDR3. Germline V gene sequence: CDR1 SGHRS, CDR2 YFSETQ. CDR3 sequence: CASSPTGTSPRDEQFF. The CDR3, as DNA: TGCGCCAGCAGCCCGACCGGGACTAGTCCCAGGGATGAGCAGTTCTTC.

This clonotype occurred a few times. The genes are TRBV28 and TRBJ2-7; 14 bases are a match to TRBD2. The CDR3 runs to 15 residues. V trimming: 7 bases; J trimming: 0 bases; junction bases outside the gene matches: 2. Germline CDR1 MDHEN, CDR2 SYDVKM. The CDR3 region has the DNA TGTGCCAGCACGGGGACTAGCGGGGGCTCCTACGAGCAGTACTTC. This encodes CASTGTSGGSYEQYF.

This clonotype showed up just a few times. The chain combines TRBV7-3 with TRBJ2-2; no firm D call. The CDR3 length is 15 residues. With 1 base removed from V and 1 base from J, the gap between germline ends came to 7 bases. Germline CDR1 SGHTA, CDR2 FQGTGA. CDR3 region: CASSLISGNTGELFF. The CDR3 DNA is TGTGCCAGCAGCTTAATCTCAGGGAACACCGGGGAGCTGTTTTTT.

In regard to this clonotype: Its ends do not fully match the called genes, so a read error is possible. This sequence joins TRBV7-9 and TRBJ1-2, with 9 nucleotides matching TRBD1. Germline V gives CDR1 SEHNR, CDR2 FQNEAQ (reference sequence). This CDR3 has 12 amino acids. The CDR3 sequence is CASSSHSDRGYF. DNA of the CDR3: TGTGCCAGCAGCTCCCACTCGGACAGGGGTTACTTC.

The chain has TRBV28 and TRBJ1-2; maybe TRBD1 (5 bases). Germline CDR1 is MDHEN and CDR2 is SYDVKM. The CDR3 consists of 13 residues. V was clipped by 7 bases and J by 1 base, with 10 bases between them. CDR3 in DNA: TGTGCCAGCACTAGGGGCCTTAACTATGGCTACACCTTC. This sequence encodes CASTRGLNYGYTF.